This TCR beta chain comes out of a study of beta chain features in type 1 diabetes (dated by TCRdb to the late 2010s). With regard to the full study: No differences in mean age, gender distribution, total cell number or subset yield were found between patients and healthy donors. A total of around 110,000,000 sorted cells were examined across all samples, and RNA yield correlated strongly with the number of cells per subset. Whereas all 30 or so donors provided naive and central memory subsets, regulatory and stem cell-like memory subsets were isolated from just 8 patients and roughly eight healthy donors. In the study, recently diagnosed type 1 diabetes patients and matched healthy donors were compared on the TCRB repertoires of their sorted circulating CD4+ T cell subsets.

All of the isolated RNA was reverse transcribed with the High Capacity cDNA Reverse Transcription Kit, so expressed TCRB transcripts were sequenced. Naive, central memory and regulatory T cell samples underwent deep immunoSEQ sequencing, averaging roughly 3.3 million total reads per sample. Sorted cells were lysed in RLT buffer, and RNA was extracted using DNase-treated RNeasy Micro or Mini kits according to cell number. Each cell subset was processed on its own to prevent cross-contamination, while patient and healthy donor samples were processed together. The immunoSEQ multiplex PCR was used to amplify TCRB sequences from cDNA, yielding 87-bp fragments that span the CDR3 region. Sequencing of the amplicons was done on the Illumina HiSeq platform. Turning to the authors' computational methods: Synthetic template baselines were used to correct PCR bias computationally, reads within Hamming distance 2 were collapsed together, and singletons that could not be merged were discarded. Reads were aligned to IMGT to assign V, D and J genes, CDR3 length, and insertions or deletions at six rearrangement sites. Clonotype counts were normalized to sorted cell number within each subset before computing true diversity and Gini coefficients with the tcR R package. Repertoire sharing was quantified using the overlap coefficient calculated on TCRB nucleotide sequences. As a proxy for the pre-selection repertoire, out-of-frame TCRB sequences from naive cells were analyzed. In its TCRdb copy, this immuneACCESS table keeps in-frame sequences only and misses some clones. Where compared with another copy, unresolved V genes explain less than half of these, and the others have no known cause. V and J calls and clone size are those listed in that table; D and trimming were worked out from the DNA. Within this sample are 300,000 to 400,000 clones, with 9.5% to 12% of them counted one time only. The top ten hold 0.015% of the sample.

The paper as a whole reports these results and caveats: A moderate but significant shortening of TCRB CDR3 length was observed in type 1 diabetes patients in all four CD4+ subsets. Because cDNA was sequenced instead of genomic DNA, highly expressing activated cells could be over-represented, though the groups showed no difference in activation or CD3 levels. Because small numbers of individuals were included in the HLA sub-analyses, any influence of HLA type on TCRB rearrangement was left unresolved. Fewer insertions and more nucleotide deletions at VDJ recombination sites were observed in patients with type 1 diabetes, implying thymic rearrangement abnormalities. Naive, central memory and regulatory TCRB repertoires appeared more similar among patients than among healthy donors. Shorter templates might be favored by PCR, yet because patient and control samples were amplified and corrected together, any such skew would affect both groups equally.

The CDR3 starts with the cysteine, ends with the phenylalanine, and has 15 residues. The CDR3 DNA has 45 bases and is translated from base 1. Germline trimming amounts to 2 bases on V and 5 bases on J, with 7 as the count of junction bases outside the gene matches. For CDR1 and CDR2, the germline V gene lists SNHLY and FYNNEI. As to this clone: Its specific antigen is unknown. Nothing much larger sits one base from this clone, and base qualities are not available.

Each donor gave one peripheral blood draw, averaging roughly 120 mL, which was collected into heparinised tubes. A BD FACSAria II was used to sort naive, central memory, regulatory and stem cell-like memory CD4+ T cells with a panel that included CD45RO, CCR7, CD25, CD127, CD95 and CD27. A purity above 95% was achieved for all sorted populations. PBMCs were separated immediately by Lymphoprep density gradient centrifugation and were stained directly, without being cultured. To minimize batch effects, samples were stained and sorted in pairs, one healthy donor with one patient per experiment. The receptor chain draws on TRBV2 and TRBJ2-5, with 8 central nucleotides matching TRBD1. Sample: naive CD4+ T cells from blood. The cell subset or site label corresponds to: true naive CD4+ T cells. The TCR comes from a woman aged 25-40 years in good health. The DNA sequence is TGTGCCAGCAGTGAACAGGGGGCGAGCATGGAGACCCAGTACTTC. It translates as CASSEQGASMETQYF.